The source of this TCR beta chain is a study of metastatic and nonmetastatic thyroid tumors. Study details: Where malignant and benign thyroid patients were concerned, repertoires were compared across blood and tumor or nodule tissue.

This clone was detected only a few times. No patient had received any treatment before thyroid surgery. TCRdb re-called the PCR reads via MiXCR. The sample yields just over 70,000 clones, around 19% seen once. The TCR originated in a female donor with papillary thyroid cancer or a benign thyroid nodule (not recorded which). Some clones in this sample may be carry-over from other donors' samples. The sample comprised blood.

Written as DNA, the CDR3 is TGTGCCAGCTCACCACAAACCGGGACTAGCGGATTCTACGAGCAGTACTTC. Its translation is CASSPQTGTSGFYEQYF. The chain carries TRBV18 and TRBJ2-7; TRBD2 matches 11 bases. Per germline, CDR1 KGHSH and CDR2 LQKENI. J gave up 3 bases and V 1 base, and 8 bases lay outside the gene matches. There are 17 residues in the CDR3.